This T cell receptor beta chain was recovered during a study of blood T cells in healthy people across ages. This clonotype was seen a few times. No antigen is known for it. Then a second PCR, running roughly 7 to 11 cycles, was carried out with a sample-barcoded 5' primer and a J-beta primer mix. MiXCR was run by TCRdb on the 5' RACE reads, yielding one entry per CDR3 protein. The sample has around 990,000 distinct CDR3 sequences, approximately 38% seen once. CDR1 is DFQATT, CDR2 SNEGSKA, per germline (reference sequence). V lost 6 bases to trimming and J lost 1 base; unmatched junction nucleotides: 8. The CDR3 is 14 amino acids. Study-level results: As age increased, TCR beta diversity per million T cells fell in a roughly linear fashion. Underestimates were what the diversity estimates from one million T cells were considered to be.

This clonotype was sampled from a man in his late teens or twenties in good health. The sequenced sample consisted of blood. This rearrangement joins TRBV20-1 to TRBJ1-1; 7 bases are a match to TRBD1. The CDR3 region is CSAIDRVWNTEAFF. The CDR3 nucleotides read TGCAGTGCCATTGACAGGGTCTGGAACACTGAAGCTTTCTTT.